One and the same sample provided the 10 T cell receptor beta chains below, sequenced in a study of shared clonotypes between healthy human individuals. Produced via immunoSEQ multiplex PCR; TCRdb's table is partial and in-frame only. Of nearly 1,000,000 clones in the sample, over 60% are singletons; the top ten hold approximately 1.5%. Sample: memory CD4+ T cells sorted from blood. Subset defined: CD45RA-negative fraction. The source is a man between 18 and 35 years old in good health.

V is TRBV6-1 and J is TRBJ1-2, with 9 nucleotides matching TRBD1. The CDR3 is 13 residues long. The V and J ends lost 5 bases and 6 bases, in that order; junction bases with no gene match: 4. CDR1 is MNHNS and CDR2 is SASEGT in the germline V gene. The CDR3 nucleotides are TGTGCCAGCAGTTTACAGGGGGCGGATGGCTACACCTTC. The encoded protein is CASSLQGADGYTF.

The chain has TRBV5-1 and TRBJ2-7, with D possibly TRBD2 on 6 matching bases. The CDR3 loop spans 13 amino acids. The V end was cut by 5 bases, the J end by 4 bases, with 13 bases between. In germline, CDR1 is SGHRS, CDR2 YFSETQ. CDR3: CASSYETSYEQYF. CDR3 in DNA: TGCGCCAGCAGTTACGAGACTAGTTACGAGCAGTACTTC. Full variable domain (missing parts from reference TRBV5-1 and TRBJ2-7): KAGVTQTPRYLIKTRGQQVTLSCSPISGHRSVSWYQQTPGQGLQFLFEYFSETQRNKGNFPGRFSGRQFSNSRSEMNVSTLELGDSALYLCASSYETSYEQYFGPGTRLTVT.

This clone was seen only a few times. V gene TRBV7-6 combines with J gene TRBJ1-1; TRBD1 agrees at 8 bases. Looked up from germline, CDR1 is SGHVS and CDR2 is FNYEAQ. The CDR3 length is 13 residues. The V and J ends lost 5 bases and 7 bases, in that order; junction bases with no gene match: 6. CDR3 DNA sequence: TGTGCCAGCAGCGCCGCCGGGACAGGTGAAGCTTTCTTT. Translated: CASSAAGTGEAFF.

The rearrangement joins TRBV5-1 to TRBJ2-2; 9 bases are shared with TRBD1. The J segment lost 0 bases and the V segment lost 7 bases, leaving 7 bases of the junction unmatched. Germline CDR1 SGHRS, CDR2 YFSETQ. The CDR3 is 16 residues long. The CDR3 loop is CASAPGDRANTGELFF. The CDR3 DNA sequence: TGCGCCAGCGCTCCTGGGGACAGGGCGAACACCGGGGAGCTGTTTTTT.

J is TRBJ1-2 and V is TRBV19, with unresolved D. The germline gives CDR1 LNHDA, CDR2 SQIVND (reference sequence). V lost 9 bases to trimming and J lost 1 base, with 9 bases between them. This CDR3 comprises 12 residues. This CDR3 reads CASRPGNYGYTF. The CDR3 DNA reads as TGTGCCAGCAGACCGGGTAACTATGGCTACACCTTC. Complete variable domain (other parts from reference TRBV19 and TRBJ1-2): DGGITQSPKYLFRKEGQNVTLSCEQNLNHDAMYWYRQDPGQGLRLIYYSQIVNDFQKGDIAEGYSVSREKKESFPLTVTSAQKNPTAFYLCASRPGNYGYTFGSGTRLTVV.

This chain joins TRBV5-6 and TRBJ2-3; D might be TRBD1 (5 bases). Trimming shortened V by 0 bases and J by 1 base, and 12 bases separated the two germline ends. Per germline, CDR1 SGHDT and CDR2 YYEEEE. The CDR3 is 16 residues long. The CDR3 DNA is TGTGCCAGCAGCTTGGACAGGCGCCTCCGCACAGATACGCAGTATTTT. It is translated as CASSLDRRLRTDTQYF. Variable domain in full (rest from reference TRBV5-6 and TRBJ2-3): DAGVTQSPTHLIKTRGQQVTLRCSPKSGHDTVSWYQQALGQGPQFIFQYYEEEERQRGNFPDRFSGHQFPNYSSELNVNALLLGDSALYLCASSLDRRLRTDTQYFGPGTRLTVL.

V usage is TRBV28 and J usage is TRBJ2-5; 8 bases match TRBD2. Germline loops: CDR1 MDHEN, CDR2 SYDVKM. CDR3 length: 16 residues. The J segment lost 5 bases and the V segment lost 2 bases, leaving 10 bases of the junction unmatched. The CDR3 region is CASSLLASGPRETQYF. For the CDR3, the DNA is TGTGCCAGCAGTTTACTGGCTAGCGGGCCGCGGGAGACCCAGTACTTC.

Ten or more counts support this clone. Other DNA sequences in the same sample also yield this CDR3. V usage is TRBV7-9 and J usage is TRBJ1-2; TRBD1 matches at 10 bases. The CDR3 sequence is 14 residues long. Germline CDR1 and CDR2: SEHNR and FQNEAQ (reference sequence). The V and J ends lost 4 bases and 2 bases, in that order; junction bases with no gene match: 1. The CDR3 spells CASSSGQGNYGYTF. CDR3 nucleotide sequence: TGTGCCAGCAGCTCGGGACAGGGGAACTATGGCTACACCTTC.

This clone was detected ten times or more. This chain uses TRBV7-9 with TRBJ2-7; D unresolved. Germline CDR1 and CDR2: SEHNR and FQNEAQ (reference sequence). V was clipped by 1 base and J by 2 bases, with 6 bases between them. The CDR3 contains 13 residues. The CDR3 loop reads CASSLDAPYEQYF. The CDR3 nucleotides read TGTGCCAGCAGCTTAGATGCACCCTACGAGCAGTACTTC. Full variable domain (remainder filled in from reference TRBV7-9 and TRBJ2-7): DTGVSQNPRHKITKRGQNVTFRCDPISEHNRLYWYRQTLGQGPEFLTYFQNEAQLEKSRLLSDRFSAERPKGSFSTLEIQRTEQGDSAMYLCASSLDAPYEQYFGPGTRLTVT.

The V gene is TRBV5-4, the J gene TRBJ2-3; D is possibly TRBD2 (6 bases). CDR3 size: 16 residues. Trimming removed 4 bases from V and 5 bases from J, with 20 bases in between. Germline assignment: CDR1 SGHNT and CDR2 YYREEE (reference sequence). CDR3 nucleotide sequence: TGTGCCAGCAGCAACCTACCGGGACTCTGGGGAGATACGCAGTATTTT. It is translated as CASSNLPGLWGDTQYF.